The 5 T cell receptor beta chains reported below all come from one sample, sequenced in a study of blood T cell repertoires in COVID-19. Some clones are missing from TCRdb's copy, which holds only in-frame ones; the method was immunoSEQ multiplex PCR. The sample consists of roughly 250,000 clones, about 88% of them appearing once. The sample was peripheral blood. The receptors stem from a man aged 35-49 years with acute or convalescent COVID-19.

The chain combines TRBV5-6 with TRBJ2-1; 9 bases are a match to TRBD1. With 4 bases clipped from V and 8 bases from J, the junction kept 10 bases outside the gene matches. Germline CDR1 is SGHDT and CDR2 is YYEEEE. The CDR3 runs 15 residues. CDR3: CASSRGQGRLYEQFF. The CDR3 DNA follows: TGTGCCAGCAGCCGGGGACAGGGAAGGTTGTATGAGCAGTTCTTC.

The rearrangement uses TRBV15 and TRBJ1-5, with D unresolved. Between the trimmed V and J ends, which lost 1 base and 8 bases, there was a span of 21 bases. Germline CDR1 is LNHNV and CDR2 is YYDKDF (reference sequence). The CDR3 is made up of 17 amino acids. The CDR3 loop is CATSRGGVGIREKPQHF. The CDR3, as DNA: TGTGCCACCAGCAGAGGAGGTGTTGGAATTCGGGAAAAGCCCCAGCATTTT. Looking up the rest from reference TRBV15 and TRBJ1-5 gives the full variable domain: DAMVIQNPRYQVTQFGKPVTLSCSQTLNHNVMYWYQQKSSQAPKLLFHYYDKDFNNEADTPDNFQSRRPNTSFCFLDIRSPGLGDTAMYLCATSRGGVGIREKPQHFGDGTRLSIL.

This rearrangement joins TRBV3-1 (or the pseudogene TRBV3-2) to TRBJ2-7; 8 bases map to TRBD1. The J segment lost 6 bases and the V segment lost 4 bases, leaving 11 bases of the junction unmatched. There are 15 residues in the CDR3. The germline gives CDR1 LGHDT, CDR2 YNNKEL (reference sequence). The CDR3 sequence: CASSLSRGRVVEQYF. The CDR3 DNA reads as TGTGCCAGCAGCCTCTCCAGGGGGCGGGTTGTCGAGCAGTACTTC.

This clone was seen more than once but under ten times. The chain recombines TRBV12-3 or TRBV12-4 with TRBJ1-2; D possibly corresponds to TRBD1 (5 bases). The CDR3 covers 12 residues. With 5 bases removed from V and 12 bases from J, the gap between germline ends came to 16 bases. CDR3 bases: TGTGCCAGCAGTCTAATGGGGGGTGTGAACACCTTC. Translating it yields CASSLMGGVNTF.

This clone has a single count. The rearrangement uses TRBV5-1 and TRBJ2-1; 9 positions agree with TRBD2. The germline CDR1 and CDR2 sequences are SGHRS and YFSETQ. This CDR3 has 16 amino acids. Trimming cost V 2 bases and J 6 bases; bases outside gene matches: 9. The CDR3 coding sequence is TGCGCCAGCAGCTTAGGGACTAGCTCACGGGGCAATGAGCAGTTCTTC. It encodes CASSLGTSSRGNEQFF.